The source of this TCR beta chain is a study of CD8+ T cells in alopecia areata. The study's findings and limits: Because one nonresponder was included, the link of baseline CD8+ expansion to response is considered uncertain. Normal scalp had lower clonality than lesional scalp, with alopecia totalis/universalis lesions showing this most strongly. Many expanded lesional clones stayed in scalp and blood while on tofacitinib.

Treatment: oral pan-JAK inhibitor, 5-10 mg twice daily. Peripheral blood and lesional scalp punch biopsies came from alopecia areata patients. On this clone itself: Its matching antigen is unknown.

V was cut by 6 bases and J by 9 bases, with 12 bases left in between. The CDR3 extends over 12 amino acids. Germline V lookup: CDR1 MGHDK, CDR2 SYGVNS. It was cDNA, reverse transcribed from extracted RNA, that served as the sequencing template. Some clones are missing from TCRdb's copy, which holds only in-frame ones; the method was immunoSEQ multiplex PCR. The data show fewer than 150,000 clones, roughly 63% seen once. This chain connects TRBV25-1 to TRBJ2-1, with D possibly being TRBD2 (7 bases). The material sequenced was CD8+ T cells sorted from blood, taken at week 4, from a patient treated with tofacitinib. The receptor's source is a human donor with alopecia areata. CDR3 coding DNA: TGTGCCAGCAGGGAGGGGGAGGGTGAGCAGTTCTTC. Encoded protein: CASREGEGEQFF. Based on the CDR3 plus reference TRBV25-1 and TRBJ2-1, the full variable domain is EADIYQTPRYLVIGTGKKITLECSQTMGHDKMYWYQQDPGMELHLIHYSYGVNSTEKGDLSSESTVSRIRTEHFPLTLESARPSHTSQYLCASREGEGEQFFGPGTRLTVL.